The 4 T cell receptor beta chains reported below all come from one sample, sequenced in a study of shared clonotypes between healthy human individuals. Positive CCR7 selection of CD45RO-negative cells yielded the naive CD8 cells, and terminally differentiated effector memory CD45RA+ cells were excluded. Profiled with immunoSEQ multiplex PCR; TCRdb holds only in-frame clones, not every one. This sample has around 2,100,000 clones, with about 95% found just once. Sequences were obtained from naive CD8+ T cells sorted from blood. The receptors come from a man between 18 and 35 years old in good health.

Notes on this clone: The same CDR3 arises from other DNA sequences in this sample as well. The gene calls are TRBV27 and TRBJ2-3; D is possibly TRBD2 (6 bases). This CDR3 spans 15 amino acids. Germline-derived CDR1 and CDR2 are MNHEY and SMNVEV (reference sequence). V was clipped by 1 base and J by 0 bases, with 8 bases between them. CDR3: CASSLYGGSTDTQYF. The CDR3 DNA reads as TGTGCCAGCAGTTTATACGGGGGTAGCACAGATACGCAGTATTTT.

Comments on this clone: The same CDR3 is also encoded by other DNA sequences in this sample. The gene calls are TRBV19 and TRBJ1-1; D is unresolved. The V end was cut by 0 bases, the J end by 4 bases, with 9 bases between. The CDR3 runs 14 residues. Germline V CDR1 and CDR2: LNHDA, SQIVND (reference sequence). The CDR3, as DNA: TGTGCCAGTAGTATAGATGGGGAGGGCACTGAAGCTTTCTTT. Translating it yields CASSIDGEGTEAFF.

J is TRBJ1-4 and V is TRBV28; D is possibly TRBD1 (6 bases). The V end lost 6 bases, the J end lost 7 bases, and 15 bases lay between the germline ends. The CDR3 has 14 amino acids. Looked up from germline, CDR1 is MDHEN and CDR2 is SYDVKM. The CDR3 DNA follows: TGTGCCAGCAGCCAGGGGTGGGCGAGTGAAAAACTGTTTTTT. Protein: CASSQGWASEKLFF.

The chain is built from TRBV27 and TRBJ1-1, with a tentative D call TRBD1 (5 bases). The germline V gene encodes CDR1 MNHEY and CDR2 SMNVEV (reference sequence). The V end was cut by 5 bases, the J end by 4 bases, with 14 bases between. This CDR3 has 14 amino acids. CDR3 sequence (DNA): TGTGCCAGCAGTCTCCGGGACCCTACCACTGAAGCTTTCTTT. Translated: CASSLRDPTTEAFF.